The 18 T cell receptor beta chains presented below share a single source sample, sequenced in a study of cytomegalovirus exposure and HLA in healthy donors. Vbeta (60) and Jbeta (13) primers were used in the PCR. TCRdb's table, derived via immunoSEQ multiplex PCR, lists solely in-frame clones and lacks some. The data contain 100,000 to 150,000 clones, around 72% of them singletons. What was sequenced was PBMCs. These receptors came from a woman in her forties in good health and CMV-seronegative.

The V and J genes are TRBV30 and TRBJ2-1, with 13 positions matching TRBD2. This CDR3 region has 16 residues. CDR1 and CDR2 (germline): GTSNPN, SVGIG (reference sequence). V lost 4 bases, J lost 9 bases, and 12 bases stayed unmatched. The CDR3 DNA reads TGTGCCTGGACCCTCGGGACTAGCGGGGCTATCGGTGAGCAGTTCTTC. It encodes CAWTLGTSGAIGEQFF. Full variable domain (outside the CDR3, taken from reference TRBV30 and TRBJ2-1): SQTIHQWPATLVQPVGSPLSLECTVEGTSNPNLYWYRQAAGRGLQLLFYSVGIGQISSEVPQNLSASRPQDRQFILSSKKLLLSDSGFYLCAWTLGTSGAIGEQFFGPGTRLTVL.

V and J are TRBV18 and TRBJ1-2, with D possibly being TRBD1 (6 bases). V was clipped by 3 bases and J by 4 bases, with 12 bases between them. Germline CDR1 reads KGHSH; CDR2 reads LQKENI. This CDR3 region has 14 residues. Here the CDR3 DNA reads TGTGCCAGCTCACCGGATGGACAGCCCTATGGCTACACCTTC. Its translation is CASSPDGQPYGYTF.

This clone occurred a few times. The chain uses TRBV5-4 and TRBJ1-4; D perhaps matches TRBD1 (6 bases). V was trimmed by 3 bases and J by 5 bases, leaving 8 bases between them. Germline V lookup: CDR1 SGHNT, CDR2 YYREEE (reference sequence). The CDR3 extends over 13 amino acids. In DNA form, the CDR3 reads TGTGCCAGCAGCTATGACAGGAATGAAAAACTGTTTTTT. This sequence encodes CASSYDRNEKLFF.

The chain joins TRBV5-1 to TRBJ2-7, with TRBD2 identical over 15 bases. The junction had 8 bases not matched to a gene; V was cut back by 4 bases and J by 0 bases. CDR1 and CDR2 from the germline V gene are SGHRS and YFSETQ. There are 18 residues in the CDR3. CDR3 nucleotides: TGCGCCAGCAGCCCGGGACTAGCGGGAGGTCCGAGCTCCTACGAGCAGTACTTC. Protein: CASSPGLAGGPSSYEQYF.

The chain has TRBV28 and TRBJ1-2, with 8 nucleotides matching TRBD1. J was trimmed by 4 bases and V by 6 bases; bases with no gene match: 7. Germline V lookup: CDR1 MDHEN, CDR2 SYDVKM. This CDR3 spans 14 amino acids. This chain's CDR3 is CASSQTGAAYGYTF. The CDR3, as DNA: TGTGCCAGCAGCCAGACAGGGGCGGCCTATGGCTACACCTTC.

This chain links TRBV7-2 with TRBJ2-7, with D perhaps matching TRBD2 (5 bases). In germline, CDR1 is SGHTA, CDR2 FQGNSA. V dropped 5 bases and J dropped 5 bases, with 28 bases sitting between them. This CDR3 contains 18 residues. CDR3 loop: CASSGGLVHSSWGNEQYF. In DNA form, the CDR3 reads TGTGCCAGCAGCGGCGGACTCGTACATTCCTCTTGGGGTAACGAGCAGTACTTC. Drawing the rest from reference TRBV7-2 and TRBJ2-7, the complete variable domain is GAGVSQSPSNKVTEKGKDVELRCDPISGHTALYWYRQSLGQGLEFLIYFQGNSAPDKSGLPSDRFSAERTGGSVSTLTIQRTQQEDSAVYLCASSGGLVHSSWGNEQYFGPGTRLTVT.

The chain joins TRBV5-1 to TRBJ1-4, with D unresolved. The V gene lost 1 base and the J gene lost 5 bases, with 9 bases spanning the gap. CDR3 length: 14 residues. Germline V gene sequence: CDR1 SGHRS, CDR2 YFSETQ. CDR3: CASSLLGLNEKLFF. The CDR3 bases are TGCGCCAGCAGCTTGCTAGGCCTCAATGAAAAACTGTTTTTT.

This clone was recorded a few times. V usage is TRBV19 and J usage is TRBJ1-2; D is unclear. The germline CDR1 and CDR2 sequences are LNHDA and SQIVND (reference sequence). Trimming removed 2 bases from V and 7 bases from J, with 11 bases in between. This CDR3 comprises 13 residues. CDR3 bases: TGTGCCAGTAGTATACCACCGGGAAGTGGCTACACCTTC. It specifies CASSIPPGSGYTF.

V and J are TRBV28 and TRBJ2-4; D is ambiguous. V was pared by 7 bases and J by 7 bases, with 14 bases between. The length of the CDR3 is 13 residues. The V gene's germline CDR1 is MDHEN and CDR2 SYDVKM. The CDR3 DNA is TGTGCCAGCAATGAGGCCGGAAGGAACATTCAGTACTTC. Its translation: CASNEAGRNIQYF. The variable domain in full, completed from reference TRBV28 and TRBJ2-4, reads DVKVTQSSRYLVKRTGEKVFLECVQDMDHENMFWYRQDPGLGLRLIYFSYDVKMKEKGDIPEGYSVSREKKERFSLILESASTNQTSMYLCASNEAGRNIQYFGAGTRLSVL.

A word on this clone: Other DNA sequences within the sample encode an identical CDR3. The chain recombines TRBV5-1 with TRBJ2-3; the match to TRBD2 covers 9 bases. V gave up 7 bases and J gave up 3 bases; unmatched junction bases: 6. Per germline, CDR1 SGHRS and CDR2 YFSETQ. There are 14 residues in the CDR3. This CDR3 is CASSLAGGTDTQYF. CDR3 in DNA: TGCGCCAGCTCACTTGCGGGGGGGACAGATACGCAGTATTTT.

This clone was found once. The rearrangement links TRBV7-9 to TRBJ2-1, with TRBD2 as a possible D gene (6 bases). The germline V gene encodes CDR1 SEHNR and CDR2 FQNEAQ (reference sequence). This CDR3 has 15 amino acids. The V and J ends lost 2 bases and 2 bases respectively, with 10 bases between them. The CDR3 here is CASSLNSGAYNEQFF. CDR3 sequence (DNA): TGTGCCAGCAGCTTAAATAGCGGAGCCTACAATGAGCAGTTCTTC. The entire variable domain, with the rest obtained from reference TRBV7-9 and TRBJ2-1, is as follows: DTGVSQNPRHKITKRGQNVTFRCDPISEHNRLYWYRQTLGQGPEFLTYFQNEAQLEKSRLLSDRFSAERPKGSFSTLEIQRTEQGDSAMYLCASSLNSGAYNEQFFGPGTRLTVL.

This clone was counted only a few times. Other DNA sequences of this sample code for an identical CDR3. The genes are TRBV6-5 and TRBJ2-1, with 15 bases lining up with TRBD2. Germline CDR1 and CDR2: MNHEY and SVGAGI. The CDR3 totals 16 residues. Unmatched junction bases numbered 4, after V lost 2 bases and J lost 8 bases. The CDR3 region has the DNA TGTGCCAGCAGTTACCAGGGACTAGCGGGAGGCCATGAGCAGTTCTTC. As protein: CASSYQGLAGGHEQFF.

The chain links TRBV5-5 to TRBJ1-1; 11 positions match TRBD1. CDR1 and CDR2 from the germline V gene are SGHKS and YYEKEE (reference sequence). V dropped 0 bases and J dropped 2; count of bases not matched to a gene: 3. CDR3 length: 16 residues. In DNA form, the CDR3 reads TGTGCCAGCAGCTTGGTGGACAGGGGGCCTAACACTGAAGCTTTCTTT. This codes for CASSLVDRGPNTEAFF.

The chain combines TRBV18 with TRBJ2-1; 9 nucleotides agree with TRBD2. Germline CDR1 and CDR2: KGHSH and LQKENI. V was pared by 4 bases and J by 7 bases, with 8 bases of the junction left unmatched. This CDR3 contains 15 residues. CDR3 sequence reads: CASSLSLAGKNEQFF. DNA for the CDR3: TGTGCCAGCTCACTTTCTCTAGCGGGGAAGAATGAGCAGTTCTTC. The entire variable domain, with the rest obtained from reference TRBV18 and TRBJ2-1, is as follows: NAGVMQNPRHLVRRRGQEARLRCSPMKGHSHVYWYRQLPEEGLKFMVYLQKENIIDESGMPKERFSAEFPKEGPSILRIQQVVRGDSAAYFCASSLSLAGKNEQFFGPGTRLTVL.

This clone turned up a few times. Mismatch with germline at one junction end may stem from a read error. The V and J genes are TRBV30 and TRBJ2-6, with D perhaps matching TRBD1 (5 bases). This CDR3 spans 13 amino acids. Germline V lookup: CDR1 GTSNPN, CDR2 SVGIG (reference sequence). CDR3 loop: CAWSKSGANGLTF. For the CDR3, the DNA is TGTGCCTGGAGTAAATCTGGGGCCAACGGCCTGACTTTC.

The chain joins TRBV5-6 to TRBJ2-7, with 10 bases that match TRBD1. The CDR3 runs to 15 residues. CDR1 SGHDT and CDR2 YYEEEE come from the germline V gene. The J segment lost 3 bases and the V segment lost 4 bases, leaving 7 bases of the junction unmatched. The DNA of the CDR3 is TGTGCCAGCAGCGTAGCCGGGACAGGGGTCTACGAGCAGTACTTC. This gives the protein CASSVAGTGVYEQYF.

The J gene is TRBJ1-1, the V gene TRBV29-1; D not resolved. This CDR3 comprises 12 residues. Trimming took off 4 bases at V and 1 base at J, with 7 bases between the two ends. In germline, CDR1 is SQVTM, CDR2 ANQGSEA. CDR3 sequence: CSVVRGNTEAFF. CDR3 bases: TGCAGCGTTGTACGGGGGAACACTGAAGCTTTCTTT. The variable domain in full, completed from reference TRBV29-1 and TRBJ1-1, reads SAVISQKPSRDICQRGTSLTIQCQVDSQVTMMFWYRQQPGQSLTLIATANQGSEATYESGFVIDKFPISRPNLTFSTLTVSNMSPEDSSIYLCSVVRGNTEAFFGQGTRLTVV.

The chain links TRBV30 to TRBJ1-5, with TRBD1 identical over 7 bases. The length of the CDR3 is 13 residues. From germline, CDR1 is GTSNPN and CDR2 SVGIG (reference sequence). V lost 3 bases to trimming and J lost 3 bases; unmatched junction nucleotides: 2. The CDR3 sequence: CAWSGQDNQPQHF. The CDR3 bases are TGTGCCTGGAGCGGACAGGACAATCAGCCCCAGCATTTT.